The sequence of this T cell receptor beta chain was determined in a study of T-cell memory formation after mild COVID-19. Study-wide points: Those CD4+ clones that contracted were mainly in CM and EM (CD8+ ones in EMRA). CD4/CD8 balance characterized clones contracting day 15 to 85, and CD4+ skew characterized later expanders.

The V gene's germline CDR1 is SEHNR and CDR2 FQNEAQ (reference sequence). This CDR3 region has 14 residues. Between the trimmed V and J ends, which lost 4 bases and 1 base, there was a span of 10 bases. MiXCR, run by TCRdb on the 5' RACE reads, gives a single entry per CDR3 protein. The sample holds roughly 130,000 distinct CDR3 sequences; roughly 15% are singletons and the top ten take about 15%. With respect to this clonotype: Its specificity is not known.

This receptor was taken from an adult woman who had mild COVID-19 (a few samples of this study predate the infection). Cell type and time point are not known. The specimen sequenced was PBMCs or a T cell subset sorted from them (not recorded which). V gene TRBV7-9 combines with J gene TRBJ1-1; TRBD1 is a possible D gene (6 bases). The CDR3 DNA reads as TGTGCCAGCAGCTGGGACAATCCGAACACTGAAGCTTTCTTT. Amino acid sequence: CASSWDNPNTEAFF.